This entry is about one TCR beta chain. Its target antigen remains unknown. The input lacks base qualities; no much larger clone sits a single base away. From its cysteine to its phenylalanine, the CDR3 spans 16 amino acids. The CDR3 DNA has 48 bases and is translated from base 1. The V end loses 2 bases and the J end loses 4 bases, and a stretch of 15 bases separates them. CDR1 and CDR2, per the germline V gene (reference sequence), are MNHEY and SMNVEV. The library relied on the immunoSEQ multiplex PCR assay. TCRdb limited this immuneACCESS table to in-frame rearrangements with V and J called. A share of clones is missing; checked studies link under half to unresolved V genes, and the rest is unexplained. This sample has under 8,500 clones in its table, and about a sixth of those were observed once. The ten largest account for less than 4% of the sample. This sample was included in a study of tumour-infiltrating T cells in Burkitt lymphoma (dated by TCRdb to 2018 to 2021). For the study in its entirety: Clinical outcome was correlated with TCR repertoire data, and overall and progression-free survival were found to be predicted by productive clonality independently of established prognosticators, including age at diagnosis.

The sequence is built from TRBV27 and TRBJ1-5; TRBD1 is perhaps the D gene, given 5 matching bases. The TCR originated in a human donor with diffuse large B-cell lymphoma. Input material: tumor tissue. The encoded CDR3 is CASSLAAGGGNQPQHF. The nucleotide sequence reads as follows: TGTGCCAGCAGTTTAGCCGCGGGGGGAGGAAATCAGCCCCAGCATTTT.